Presented here are 21 T cell receptor beta chains from one specimen sequenced in a study of PD-1 blockade in classical Hodgkin lymphoma. Libraries were prepared by immunoSEQ multiplex PCR; TCRdb keeps only in-frame clonotypes and omits some of them. The sample includes approximately 36,000 clones, 69% of them seen just once. Following autologous stem cell transplantation, relapse occurred in every patient, and exposure to brentuximab vedotin varied. The source was peripheral blood mononuclear cells (PBMCs), collected before the second cycle of nivolumab. The source is a human donor with classical Hodgkin lymphoma.

This chain joins TRBV27 and TRBJ2-7; perhaps D is TRBD1 or TRBD2 (5 bases each). This CDR3 comprises 17 residues. Per germline, CDR1 MNHEY and CDR2 SMNVEV (reference sequence). The V and J ends lost 5 bases and 3 bases respectively, with 23 bases between them. The CDR3 protein is CASSLSPRAGGIYEQYF. The CDR3 DNA follows: TGTGCCAGCAGTCTTTCCCCTCGGGCTGGGGGAATCTACGAGCAGTACTTC.

This rearrangement joins TRBV6-6 to TRBJ2-7, with 9 positions matching TRBD1. V shed 10 bases, J shed 1 base, and the junction held 8 bases outside the gene matches. This CDR3 has 14 residues. The germline V gene has CDR1 MNHNY and CDR2 SVGAGI (reference sequence). The CDR3 coding sequence is TGTGCCACCGCGCCGGGGACAGGGTCCTACGAGCAGTACTTC. Translated, it gives CATAPGTGSYEQYF.

The V and J genes are TRBV21-1 and TRBJ2-1; TRBD1, as called in the table, went unchecked against the DNA. TRBV21-1 is tagged as a pseudogene. CDR3 length: 15 residues. The CDR3 sequence: CASAPWTGGRNEQFF. CDR3 DNA sequence: TGTGCCAGCGCTCCGTGGACAGGGGGCCGGAATGAGCAGTTCTTC.

This chain connects TRBV4-3 to TRBJ2-7; D not resolved. Trimming left V 0 bases short and J 3 bases short, with 6 bases between. This CDR3 has 13 residues. Germline CDR1 LGHNA, CDR2 YSLEER. This chain's CDR3 is CASSQEENYEQYF. The CDR3 bases are TGCGCCAGCAGCCAAGAGGAGAACTACGAGCAGTACTTC.

The sample holds one count of this clone. The genes are TRBV6-1 and TRBJ2-1; 13 nucleotides line up with TRBD2. Germline CDR1 MNHNS, CDR2 SASEGT. CDR3 size: 19 residues. Germline trimming cut 0 bases from V and 1 base from J; bases unmatched to any gene: 6. CDR3 DNA sequence: TGTGCCAGCAGTGAAGCTGGGACTAGCGGGGCCCCTTCCTACAATGAGCAGTTCTTC. Its translation is CASSEAGTSGAPSYNEQFF.

The chain combines TRBV19 with TRBJ1-2; D is ambiguous. The CDR3 loop spans 16 amino acids. Germline assignment: CDR1 LNHDA and CDR2 SQIVND (reference sequence). Trimming removed 5 bases from V and 6 bases from J, with 22 bases in between. The DNA of the CDR3 is TGTGCCAGTAGTTATAACCGGGTGTACAATGTTGATGGCTACACCTTC. It encodes CASSYNRVYNVDGYTF.

Comments on this clone: A much larger clone differs by one base, so this may be a read error. The chain links TRBV7-9 to TRBJ1-6; no firm D call. The V end was cut by 2 bases, the J end by 5 bases, with 1 base between. The CDR3 has 12 residues. The germline V gene has CDR1 SEHNR and CDR2 FQNEAQ (reference sequence). Here the CDR3 DNA reads TGTGCCAGCAGCTTAAATAATTCACCCCTCCACTTT. Its protein is CASSLNNSPLHF.

The chain combines TRBV4-1 with TRBJ2-5, with TRBD2 identical over 11 bases. This CDR3 is 15 amino acids long. Germline trimming cut 3 bases from V and 1 base from J; bases unmatched to any gene: 1. In germline, CDR1 is MGHRA, CDR2 YSYEKL. The CDR3 coding sequence is TGCGCCAGCAGCCAGGGACTAGCGGTCCAAGAGACCCAGTACTTC. Its translation is CASSQGLAVQETQYF.

The genes are TRBV6-5 and TRBJ1-2, with D possibly matching TRBD1 (5 bases). The V end was cut by 0 bases, the J end by 8 bases, with 13 bases between. There are 14 residues in the CDR3. Germline CDR1 is MNHEY and CDR2 is SVGAGI. CDR3 nucleotides: TGTGCCAGCAGTTACTCGATGGGGGTCCGGGGCTACACCTTC. Translation gives CASSYSMGVRGYTF.

The chain carries TRBV27 and TRBJ2-3; 8 nucleotides match TRBD2. The germline V gene has CDR1 MNHEY and CDR2 SMNVEV (reference sequence). The CDR3 is 16 residues long. Unmatched junction bases numbered 6, after V lost 1 base and J lost 3 bases. This chain's CDR3 is CASSLYSGAPTDTQYF. CDR3 in DNA: TGTGCCAGCAGTTTATATAGCGGGGCGCCAACAGATACGCAGTATTTT.

This chain connects TRBV12-5 to TRBJ1-2; D gene uncertain. Germline CDR1 is LGHNT and CDR2 is FRNRAP. Trimming took 2 bases from V and 8 from J, leaving 6 bases between them. The CDR3 sequence is 11 residues long. For the CDR3, the DNA is TGTGCTAGTGGTTTGACCCTAGGCTACACCTTC. Translating it yields CASGLTLGYTF.

The V and J genes are TRBV4-3 and TRBJ1-1, with TRBD1 matching 9 bases. The CDR3 runs to 16 residues. CDR1 and CDR2 from the germline V gene are LGHNA and YSLEER. V was pared by 1 base and J by 0 bases, with 3 bases of the junction left unmatched. CDR3 sequence (DNA): TGCGCCAGCAGCCAAGGAGGGACAGGGCTGAACACTGAAGCTTTCTTT. Translating it yields CASSQGGTGLNTEAFF.

The chain carries TRBV30 and TRBJ2-1; D might be TRBD2 (5 bases). V lost 2 bases, J lost 6 bases, and 11 bases lay in between. Germline V lookup: CDR1 GTSNPN, CDR2 SVGIG (reference sequence). This CDR3 spans 13 amino acids. CDR3 sequence reads: CAWSKDRGNEQFF. CDR3 DNA sequence: TGTGCCTGGAGTAAAGACCGGGGCAATGAGCAGTTCTTC.

V gene TRBV4-2 combines with J gene TRBJ1-2; no definite D call. The CDR3 has 16 amino acids. Deletions cut 0 bases from V and 1 base from J, with 12 bases between. The germline V gene has CDR1 LGHNA and CDR2 YNFKEQ. The chain's CDR3 is CASSQETSLNNYGYTF. CDR3 DNA sequence: TGTGCCAGCAGCCAAGAAACAAGCTTAAATAACTATGGCTACACCTTC.

The V and J genes are TRBV7-2 and TRBJ2-3; 11 nucleotides match TRBD2. V trimming: 6 bases; J trimming: 1 base; junction bases outside the gene matches: 3. The length of the CDR3 is 15 residues. CDR1 is SGHTA, CDR2 FQGNSA, per germline. The CDR3 is CASSGLAGRTDTQYF. For the CDR3, the DNA is TGTGCCAGCAGTGGACTAGCGGGTCGCACAGATACGCAGTATTTT.

The V gene is TRBV6-5, the J gene TRBJ2-7; 10 bases map to TRBD1. This CDR3 has 15 amino acids. The V and J ends lost 6 bases and 3 bases, in that order; junction bases with no gene match: 8. CDR1 is MNHEY, CDR2 SVGAGI, per germline. In nucleotides, the CDR3 is TGTGCCAGCAGCGTGACCGGGACAGGGGTCTACGAGCAGTACTTC. Translation gives CASSVTGTGVYEQYF.

The chain carries TRBV2 and TRBJ2-5, with D possibly being TRBD1 (6 bases). Per the germline V gene, CDR1 is SNHLY and CDR2 is FYNNEI. Trimming removed 6 bases from V and 7 bases from J, with 12 bases in between. There are 12 residues in the CDR3. The CDR3 protein is CASRVDSRTQYF. The CDR3 bases are TGTGCCAGCAGGGTGGACAGTCGGACCCAGTACTTC.

The J gene is TRBJ2-1, the V gene TRBV5-8, with 9 bases lining up with TRBD2. Germline V gene sequence: CDR1 SGHTS, CDR2 YDEGEE. Trimming cost V 4 bases and J 3 bases; bases outside gene matches: 5. The CDR3 covers 15 residues. The chain's CDR3 is CASSLTSGYYNEQFF. CDR3 nucleotide sequence: TGTGCCAGCAGCCTGACTAGCGGTTACTACAATGAGCAGTTCTTC.

V usage is TRBV6-5 and J usage is TRBJ2-2; D is possibly TRBD1 (5 bases). The CDR3 length is 11 residues. V shed 10 bases and J shed 6 bases, with 9 bases lying between them. Germline loops: CDR1 MNHEY, CDR2 SVGAGI. The CDR3 loop is CATQAAGELFF. In nucleotides, the CDR3 is TGTGCCACACAGGCGGCCGGGGAGCTGTTTTTT.

This clone counts as medium-sized. This chain connects TRBV7-2 to TRBJ1-5, with 10 bases identical to TRBD1. This CDR3 is 16 amino acids long. Germline lookup yields CDR1 SGHTA and CDR2 FQGNSA. V shed 1 base, J shed 5 bases, and the junction held 5 bases outside the gene matches. CDR3 protein: CASSLVGTGVDQPQHF. The CDR3 region has the DNA TGTGCCAGCAGCTTAGTTGGGACAGGGGTTGATCAGCCCCAGCATTTT.

The chain combines TRBV7-9 with TRBJ1-6; 7 bases map to TRBD1. The germline gives CDR1 SEHNR, CDR2 FQNEAQ (reference sequence). The ends lost 5 bases at V and 9 bases at J; junction bases unmatched: 1. The CDR3 length is 12 residues. CDR3 in DNA: TGTGCCAGCAGCAACAGGGGTTCACCCCTCCACTTT. It is translated as CASSNRGSPLHF. Together with reference TRBV7-9 and TRBJ1-6, the CDR3 gives the full variable domain: DTGVSQNPRHKITKRGQNVTFRCDPISEHNRLYWYRQTLGQGPEFLTYFQNEAQLEKSRLLSDRFSAERPKGSFSTLEIQRTEQGDSAMYLCASSNRGSPLHFGNGTRLTVT.